This TCR beta chain was recorded in a study of OX40 agonist ivuxolimab in advanced cancers. The data were produced by immunoSEQ multiplex PCR, yet TCRdb's version contains in-frame clones alone and is incomplete. The table has 30,000 to 40,000 clones, more than 60% seen once. The CDR3 extends over 13 amino acids. The V segment lost 4 bases and the J segment 5 bases; nucleotides outside the gene matches: 4. Germline assignment: CDR1 SQVTM and CDR2 ANQGSEA. The starting material was CD4+ or CD8+ T cells sorted from blood, obtained in a trial of the OX40 agonist ivuxolimab. The clonotype was recovered from an adult with an advanced solid tumor such as melanoma, head and neck, liver or kidney cancer. J is TRBJ2-5 and V is TRBV29-1, with 10 nucleotides matching TRBD1. CDR3 DNA: TGCAGCGTTGGACAGGGGGCGTTGGAGACCCAGTACTTC. It is translated as CSVGQGALETQYF.